The sequence of this T cell receptor (beta chain) was determined in a study of blood T cells in healthy people across ages (dated by TCRdb to 2013 to 2016). Broadly, across the study: Template switching captured roughly one uniquely barcoded TCR beta cDNA molecule per two T cells in model experiments. Age-related changes in TCR beta repertoire diversity were measured in the study by deep sequencing normalized with unique cDNA molecular identifiers. The donors were split into four age groups: young (average about 15 years), middle-aged (about 40), aged (more than 55) and long-lived (roughly 77). To avoid experimental bias, donors of different ages were spread randomly across the sequencing lanes. Two additional independent replicas of 1 million unique cDNA reads from the same blood draw were analyzed for two donors (one aged 18 to 30 and one aged 80 or older). The full study reports these points: Compared with the aged group, more naive CD4+ T cells, fewer expanded clones and increased TCR diversity were shown by the long-lived group, suggesting age selection. Estimates of total diversity based on one million sequenced T cells were regarded as lower bounds and as underestimates. A strong correlation was found between observed TCR beta diversity and the percentage of naive T cells measured by flow cytometry. As age increased, observed TCR beta diversity per million T cells dropped in a roughly linear way, and a significant reduction was already evident by age 40. Conclusive comparison of naive and antigen-experienced compartments was prevented by the profiling of bulk unsorted PBMCs. Because donor CMV infection status was unknown, age-related changes in expanded clonotypes were potentially confounded.

The library relied on 5' RACE. TCRdb shows the sequencer as Illumina HiSeq 2500. A second PCR of about 7 to 12 cycles was run with a J-beta primer mix and a sample-barcoded 5' primer. A template-switch 5' adaptor carrying 12 random nucleotides introduced a unique molecular identifier onto each TCR beta cDNA molecule. Each sample yielded at least 2.5 million CDR3-containing paired-end reads. The Mint cDNA synthesis kit, primed by a TRBC-specific oligonucleotide, was used to synthesize first-strand cDNA from all RNA. Following uracil-DNA glycosylase treatment, all cDNA underwent a first 18-cycle PCR with the universal primers M1SS and BC2_uni_R. On the authors' methods: For normalization, 1 million high-quality reads were randomly selected from each sample, with every read carrying a distinct molecular identifier. Instead of being binned into consensus sequences, reads with shared molecular identifiers were discarded. MiTCR, with a Q25 quality threshold and the strictest error-elimination algorithm, was used for CDR3 identification, clonotype clustering and error correction. A nonparametric unseen species model with Euler transformation was used to estimate lower-bound total TCR beta diversity. TCRdb ran its own pipeline on the public reads, namely fastp trimming at Q25 and MiXCR clone calling, and kept in-frame beta chains. All rows with the same CDR3 protein become a single entry with the most common DNA and genes. V and J calls and clone size were set by TCRdb, not the authors. The sample records approximately 1.5 million distinct CDR3 sequences, about 31% of which are singletons. The leading ten clones occupy around 10% of the sample.

From the cysteine up to the phenylalanine, the CDR3 has a length of 13 residues. This entry keeps only the CDR3 DNA: 39 bases, framed from base 1. CDR1 and CDR2 were assigned from the germline V gene (reference sequence) as GTSNPN and SVGIG. The donors were 40 or so Caucasian individuals from Russia, aged 6 to 90 years, who were systemically healthy. Ten milliliters of peripheral blood were drawn from each donor into EDTA-treated Vacutainer tubes. Ficoll-Paque density-gradient centrifugation was used to isolate PBMCs, with at least 6 million per sample. Trizol reagent was used to extract total RNA from the PBMCs, yielding at least 5 micrograms per sample. The percentages of naive CD45RAhigh/CD27high T cells were determined by flow cytometry on a PBMC aliquot from every donor. Note on this clonotype: Its antigen specificity is not known. No per-base quality is available; no much larger clone lies one base away.

The sequenced sample was blood. The clonotype originates from a woman aged 25-40 years in good health. The chain joins TRBV30 to TRBJ2-7; 10 central bases correspond to TRBD2. Matching the DNA end better, TRBJ2-5 makes the J call doubtful. At the DNA level, the sequence is TGTGCCTGTGGACTAGCGGAGGGAGGGACCCAGTACTTC. This translates into CACGLAEGGTQYF.